The rows below give T cell receptor beta chains drawn from one sample of a study of T cell responses to AZD1222 COVID-19 vaccine. The assay was immunoSEQ multiplex PCR, and TCRdb's table has in-frame clones only and misses some. The table includes approximately 150,000 clones, approximately 90% detected once. The source was peripheral blood, collected 28 days after the second AZD1222 dose. All receptors derive from an adult who received the AZD1222 COVID-19 vaccine. Each CDR3 is given with its conserved first and last residue. The D gene is left open where the match is weak. Rows give clone size only sometimes, using once, few, many, or a class for an expanded clone.

abundance	d_gene	v_gene	j_gene	CDR3aa	CDR3nt
.	.	TRBV7-3	TRBJ1-1	CASSPTGAVNTEAFF	TGTGCCAGCAGCCCAACCGGGGCGGTGAACACTGAAGCTTTCTTT
.	.	TRBV9	TRBJ2-7	CASSVEAGRNYEQYF	TGTGCCAGCAGCGTAGAGGCAGGCAGGAACTACGAGCAGTACTTC
.	TRBD1	TRBV19	TRBJ1-2	CASSIGDRANYGYTF	TGTGCCAGTAGTATAGGGGACAGAGCTAACTATGGCTACACCTTC
.	TRBD2	TRBV5-6	TRBJ2-7	CASSSGLAGVRQYF	TGTGCCAGCAGCTCAGGACTAGCGGGAGTTCGGCAGTACTTC
.	TRBD2	TRBV7-9	TRBJ2-1	CASSRAGLASYNEQFF	TGTGCCAGCAGCCGAGCGGGACTAGCATCTTACAATGAGCAGTTCTTC
.	.	TRBV23-1	TRBJ2-3	CASSQPEAIPLPDTQYF	TGCGCCAGCAGTCAACCCGAGGCCATCCCTCTCCCAGATACGCAGTATTTT
.	.	TRBV12-3/TRBV12-4	TRBJ2-2	CASSFYAGGELFF	TGTGCCAGCAGTTTTTACGCAGGAGGGGAGCTGTTTTTT
.	.	TRBV6-6	TRBJ1-2	CASRNRDSSGYTF	TGTGCCAGCAGAAACCGGGACTCCTCGGGCTACACCTTC
once	.	TRBV5-1	TRBJ2-1	CASSLAAQSNEQFF	TGCGCCAGCAGCTTGGCCGCCCAAAGCAATGAGCAGTTCTTC
.	.	TRBV6-5	TRBJ2-7	CASSYSFRLRDEQYF	TGTGCCAGCAGTTACTCGTTCCGTCTACGGGACGAGCAGTACTTC
.	.	TRBV9	TRBJ2-6	CASSVGLGSSGANVLTF	TGTGCCAGCAGCGTAGGGTTAGGCTCCTCTGGGGCCAACGTCCTGACTTTC
.	.	TRBV2	TRBJ1-1	CASSEDSWGARTEAFF	TGTGCCAGCAGTGAAGATTCTTGGGGGGCTCGCACTGAAGCTTTCTTT
.	.	TRBV6-5	TRBJ1-2	CASRSENYGYTF	TGTGCCAGCAGGTCGGAGAACTATGGCTACACCTTC
.	.	TRBV7-2	TRBJ2-1	CASRASGSASYNEQFF	TGTGCCAGCAGGGCTTCAGGCTCCGCTTCCTACAATGAGCAGTTCTTC
.	.	TRBV19	TRBJ1-1	CASSTAGYMNTEAFF	TGTGCCAGTAGTACCGCGGGTTATATGAACACTGAAGCTTTCTTT
.	.	TRBV3-1/TRBV3-2	TRBJ2-3	CASSPFGVTDTQYF	TGTGCCAGCAGCCCCTTCGGGGTCACAGATACGCAGTATTTT
.	.	TRBV4-1	TRBJ1-1	CASSQATGVLNTEAFF	TGCGCCAGCAGCCAAGCCACGGGGGTCTTGAACACTGAAGCTTTCTTT
once	TRBD2	TRBV11-2	TRBJ2-3	CASSLGLAVGGTDTQYF	TGTGCCAGCAGCTTGGGACTAGCGGTGGGGGGGACAGATACGCAGTATTTT
.	TRBD2	TRBV11-2	TRBJ2-1	CASSSGGLAGIDEQFF	TGTGCCAGCAGCTCAGGCGGGCTAGCGGGAATCGATGAGCAGTTCTTC
.	.	TRBV4-1	TRBJ2-3	CASSLYGGYTDTQYF	TGCGCCAGCAGCCTATACGGGGGATACACAGATACGCAGTATTTT
.	.	TRBV7-9	TRBJ2-5	CASSPGGEETQYF	TGTGCCAGCAGCCCTGGTGGGGAGGAGACCCAGTACTTC
.	.	TRBV19	TRBJ1-2	CASSEGVGAPYGYTF	TGTGCCAGTAGCGAGGGTGTTGGTGCTCCGTATGGCTACACCTTC
.	.	TRBV28	TRBJ2-6	CASAEGSGANVLTF	TGTGCCAGCGCGGAGGGTTCTGGGGCCAACGTCCTGACTTTC
.	.	TRBV28	TRBJ1-4	CASRPIGGNEKLFF	TGTGCCAGCCGGCCGATTGGAGGTAATGAAAAACTGTTTTTT
.	TRBD1	TRBV6-5	TRBJ1-3	CASTPQGAYGNTIYF	TGTGCCAGCACCCCACAGGGGGCTTACGGAAACACCATATATTTT
.	TRBD1	TRBV5-1	TRBJ2-6	CASSLGTGYVGANVLTF	TGCGCCAGCAGCTTGGGGACAGGGTACGTAGGGGCCAACGTCCTGACTTTC
.	.	TRBV19	TRBJ1-3	CASSISGQGSGNTIYF	TGTGCCAGTAGTATCTCCGGCCAGGGTTCCGGAAACACCATATATTTT
.	.	TRBV6-5	TRBJ1-1	CASSYSIVMRVHEAFF	TGTGCCAGCAGTTACTCGATCGTCATGAGGGTCCATGAAGCTTTCTTT